Below, 18 T cell receptor beta chains from the same sample are listed, as sequenced in a study of PD-1 blockade in classical Hodgkin lymphoma. Clones were sequenced by immunoSEQ multiplex PCR, and TCRdb holds only the in-frame ones, with some missing. Of more than 45,000 clones detected, around 66% appear once; the ten largest clones hold 9.5% to 11%. Patients all relapsed after autologous stem cell transplantation, and there was variation in brentuximab vedotin exposure. The sequenced sample was peripheral blood mononuclear cells (PBMCs), obtained at baseline. These receptors were obtained from a human donor with classical Hodgkin lymphoma.

The chain has TRBV6-5 and TRBJ1-4; 9 bases align to TRBD1. Per the germline V gene, CDR1 is MNHEY and CDR2 is SVGAGI. This CDR3 is 14 amino acids long. The V segment lost 7 bases and the J segment 4 bases; nucleotides outside the gene matches: 4. In DNA, the CDR3 is TGTGCCAGCAAACCGGGACAGGGTAATGAAAAACTGTTTTTT. Amino acids: CASKPGQGNEKLFF.

This sequence joins TRBV28 and TRBJ2-7; the D is unclear. In germline, CDR1 is MDHEN, CDR2 SYDVKM. V was pared by 1 base and J by 3 bases, with 10 bases between. The CDR3 runs to 14 residues. The CDR3 is CASSLYAGDYEQYF. In DNA, the CDR3 is TGTGCCAGCAGTTTATACGCAGGAGACTACGAGCAGTACTTC.

The chain couples TRBV30 to TRBJ1-2; 8 bases align to TRBD1. The V gene's germline CDR1 is GTSNPN and CDR2 SVGIG (reference sequence). The CDR3 runs 15 residues. V lost 2 bases, J lost 6 bases, and 11 bases stayed unmatched. The CDR3 sequence is CAWSNQDRALDGYTF. The CDR3 DNA sequence: TGTGCCTGGAGTAATCAGGACAGGGCATTGGATGGCTACACCTTC.

By share of the sample, this clone is medium-sized. The chain employs TRBV10-1 and TRBJ1-5, with D possibly matching TRBD1 (5 bases). V was cut by 9 bases and J by 7 bases, with 22 bases left in between. This CDR3 comprises 15 residues. The V gene's germline CDR1 is WNHNN and CDR2 SYGVQD (reference sequence). The CDR3: CASKGRRGKGQPQHF. CDR3 bases: TGCGCCAGTAAAGGTCGGCGGGGGAAGGGACAGCCCCAGCATTTT.

This sequence joins TRBV10-1 and TRBJ2-3, with D perhaps TRBD1 (6 bases). Per germline, CDR1 WNHNN and CDR2 SYGVQD (reference sequence). The CDR3 has 15 residues. V was clipped by 3 bases and J by 2 bases, with 12 bases between them. The CDR3 protein is CASSEGTGNTDTQYF. For the CDR3, the DNA is TGCGCCAGCAGTGAAGGCACAGGGAACACAGATACGCAGTATTTT.

This chain links TRBV9 with TRBJ2-7; tentatively, D is TRBD1 or TRBD2 (5 bases each). V was pared by 9 bases and J by 6 bases, with 10 bases between. The CDR3 sequence is 10 residues long. Germline V lookup: CDR1 SGDLS, CDR2 YYNGEE. For the CDR3, the DNA is TGTGCCACAGATGGGGGCGAGCAGTACTTC. Protein product: CATDGGEQYF. The full variable domain, completed using reference TRBV9 and TRBJ2-7, is DSGVTQTPKHLITATGQRVTLRCSPRSGDLSVYWYQQSLDQGLQFLIQYYNGEERAKGNILERFSAQQFPDLHSELNLSSLELGDSALYFCATDGGEQYFGPGTRLTVT.

This chain joins TRBV14 and TRBJ1-4, with unresolved D. CDR1 is SGHDN, CDR2 FVKESK, per germline. The CDR3 spans 13 residues. Trimming took off 1 base at V and 8 bases at J, with 8 bases between the two ends. The CDR3 loop is CASSQGHAEKLFF. As DNA, the CDR3 is TGTGCCAGCAGCCAAGGACACGCGGAAAAACTGTTTTTT.

J is TRBJ2-1 and V is TRBV11-2, with 8 bases matching TRBD2. Germline CDR1 is SGHAT and CDR2 is FQNNGV. Losses at the gene ends were 0 bases for V and 7 bases for J; bases not matched to a gene: 11. This CDR3 is built from 17 residues. CDR3 coding DNA: TGTGCCAGCAGCTTAGAACTAGGAGCGGGGGAGGGGAATGAGCAGTTCTTC. This codes for CASSLELGAGEGNEQFF.

The table lists this clone with a count of one. J is TRBJ2-7 and V is TRBV11-3; TRBD1 matches at 7 bases. This CDR3 is built from 15 residues. V trimming: 5 bases; J trimming: 0 bases; junction bases outside the gene matches: 7. Per germline, CDR1 SGHNT and CDR2 YENEEA. The CDR3 reads CASSTGQELSYEQYF. CDR3 bases: TGTGCCAGCAGCACCGGACAGGAACTCTCCTACGAGCAGTACTTC.

This chain links TRBV28 with TRBJ2-7; 9 bases are shared with TRBD2. The CDR3 loop spans 15 amino acids. After removal of 7 bases from V and 4 bases from J, the junction contained 11 bases not matched to a gene. The germline V gene has CDR1 MDHEN and CDR2 SYDVKM. The CDR3 here is CASKRSGTSLYEQYF. The CDR3 bases are TGTGCCAGCAAAAGAAGCGGGACTAGCTTGTACGAGCAGTACTTC.

The V gene is TRBV2, the J gene TRBJ2-7; 8 positions match TRBD2. Trimming took 4 bases from V and 0 from J; bases not matched to a gene: 5. Germline-derived CDR1 and CDR2 are SNHLY and FYNNEI. The CDR3 is 15 amino acids. The CDR3 is CASSGGAGVSYEQYF. CDR3 nucleotide sequence: TGTGCCAGCAGTGGGGGAGCGGGAGTCTCCTACGAGCAGTACTTC.

This clone was observed a few times. V and J are TRBV5-1 and TRBJ2-1; no firm D call. The CDR3 contains 15 residues. Trimming took off 0 bases at V and 2 bases at J, with 9 bases between the two ends. Germline V gene data show CDR1 as SGHRS and CDR2 as YFSETQ. CDR3 sequence reads: CASSLGDTTYNEQFF. The CDR3 DNA sequence: TGCGCCAGCAGCTTGGGAGATACGACCTACAATGAGCAGTTCTTC.

This chain joins TRBV18 and TRBJ1-4; D gene ambiguous. The germline V gene has CDR1 KGHSH and CDR2 LQKENI. V was clipped by 3 bases and J by 0 bases, with 14 bases between them. This CDR3 comprises 17 residues. The CDR3, as DNA: TGTGCCAGCTCACCCCTCGGACGGACCGCAACTAATGAAAAACTGTTTTTT. It is translated as CASSPLGRTATNEKLFF.

A few counts support this clone. The chain uses TRBV7-2 and TRBJ2-1, with TRBD2 as a possible D gene (6 bases). The V gene lost 3 bases and the J gene lost 7 bases, with 16 bases spanning the gap. This CDR3 has 15 residues. Germline loops: CDR1 SGHTA, CDR2 FQGNSA. CDR3 coding DNA: TGTGCCAGCAGCTTGGGGGGTCTGGGGAGTAATGAGCAGTTCTTC. Translated, it gives CASSLGGLGSNEQFF.

The chain links TRBV30 to TRBJ2-7, with D possibly matching TRBD2 (6 bases). The V end was cut by 7 bases, the J end by 7 bases, with 17 bases between. Germline lookup yields CDR1 GTSNPN and CDR2 SVGIG (reference sequence). This CDR3 has 12 amino acids. DNA of the CDR3: TGTGCCTTTGGGACTCTAAATCGGGAGCAGTACTTC. This sequence encodes CAFGTLNREQYF.

V usage is TRBV5-1 and J usage is TRBJ2-7; 7 bases map to TRBD1. The length of the CDR3 is 14 residues. V was clipped by 4 bases and J by 7 bases; unmatched bases: 11. Germline V gene sequence: CDR1 SGHRS, CDR2 YFSETQ. In nucleotides, the CDR3 is TGCGCCAGCAGCCCTCAGACAGGGCCCGAAGAGCAGTACTTC. It specifies CASSPQTGPEEQYF.

This clone was seen only once. CDR3 DNA: TGCAGCGCCCCGCGGGGCTCGACCGGGGAGCTGTTTTTT. Translated: CSAPRGSTGELFF. This sequence joins TRBV29-1 and TRBJ2-2; the D gene is possibly TRBD2 (6 bases). The CDR3 is 13 residues long. Per the germline V gene, CDR1 is SQVTM and CDR2 is ANQGSEA. V was pared by 7 bases and J by 5 bases, with 14 bases between.

This sequence joins TRBV7-7 and TRBJ2-2; D not certain. Germline CDR1 reads SSHAT; CDR2 reads FNYEAQ (reference sequence). V was clipped by 1 base and J by 1 base, with 4 bases between them. This CDR3 spans 14 amino acids. The DNA of the CDR3 is TGTGCCAGCAGCTTAGAAGGGAACACCGGGGAGCTGTTTTTT. As protein: CASSLEGNTGELFF.